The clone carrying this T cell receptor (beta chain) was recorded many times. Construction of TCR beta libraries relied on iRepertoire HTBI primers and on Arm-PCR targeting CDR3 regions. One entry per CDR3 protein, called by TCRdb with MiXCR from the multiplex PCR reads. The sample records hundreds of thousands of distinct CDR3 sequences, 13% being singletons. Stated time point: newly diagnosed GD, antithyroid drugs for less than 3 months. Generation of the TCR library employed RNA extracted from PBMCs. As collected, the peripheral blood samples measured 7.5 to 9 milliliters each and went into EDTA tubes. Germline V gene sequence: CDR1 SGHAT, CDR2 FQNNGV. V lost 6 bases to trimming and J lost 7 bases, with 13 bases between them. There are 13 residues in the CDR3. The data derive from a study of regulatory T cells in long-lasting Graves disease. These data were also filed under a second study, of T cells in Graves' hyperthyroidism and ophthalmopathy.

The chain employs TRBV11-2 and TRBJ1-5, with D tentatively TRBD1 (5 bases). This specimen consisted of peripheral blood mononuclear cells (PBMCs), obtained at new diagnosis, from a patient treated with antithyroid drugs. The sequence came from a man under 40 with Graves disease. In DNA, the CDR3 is TGTGCCAGCAGTGGGGGAGTCGGACAGCCCCAGCATTTT. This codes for CASSGGVGQPQHF. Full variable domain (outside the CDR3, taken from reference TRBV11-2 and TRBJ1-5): EAGVAQSPRYKIIEKRQSVAFWCNPISGHATLYWYQQILGQGPKLLIQFQNNGVVDDSQLPKDRFSAERLKGVDSTLKIQPAKLEDSAVYLCASSGGVGQPQHFGDGTRLSIL.